The TCR beta chain under discussion was sequenced for a study of blood T cell repertoires in COVID-19. The protocol was immunoSEQ multiplex PCR, while the TCRdb copy is restricted to in-frame clones and leaves out a portion. The sample lists over 120,000 clones, approximately 91% occurring once. The CDR3 contains 15 residues. The V end lost 2 bases, the J end lost 0 bases, and 9 bases lay between the germline ends. Germline V CDR1 and CDR2: SGHRS, YFSETQ. This chain connects TRBV5-1 to TRBJ1-5, with TRBD1 as a possible D gene (5 bases). The origin of this receptor is a man in his sixties or seventies with acute or convalescent COVID-19. The sample comprised peripheral blood. CDR3 region: CASSLGDYSNQPQHF. CDR3 DNA: TGCGCCAGCAGCTTAGGGGACTATAGCAATCAGCCCCAGCATTTT.